This passage covers 17 T cell receptor beta chains from one sample sequenced in a study of metastatic and nonmetastatic thyroid tumors. All patients were treatment-naive before thyroid surgery. Using MiXCR, TCRdb re-called clones from the PCR reads. Here the sample spans some 15,000 clones, approximately 13% being singletons. Sequencing was done on a sample of tumor tissue. The origin of the receptors is a female donor with papillary thyroid cancer or a benign thyroid nodule (not recorded which). Some clones in this sample may be carry-over from other donors' samples.

This clone was observed at least ten times. CDR3 nucleotide sequence: TGCGCCAGCAGCTTGGGACAGAAAGAGACCCAGTACTTC. Amino acids: CASSLGQKETQYF. The rearrangement links TRBV5-1 to TRBJ2-5; a possible D gene is TRBD1 (5 bases). Trimming cost V 0 bases and J 3 bases, with 6 bases left between them. CDR1 is SGHRS and CDR2 is YFSETQ in the germline V gene. This CDR3 region has 13 residues.

The chain links TRBV6-1 to TRBJ2-7; 10 nucleotides agree with TRBD2. With 6 bases clipped from V and 3 bases from J, the junction kept 11 bases outside the gene matches. The germline V gene encodes CDR1 MNHNS and CDR2 SASEGT. The CDR3 sequence is 16 residues long. The CDR3, as DNA: TGTGCCAGCAGACCTACTCCGGGACTAGCGAGCTACGAGCAGTACTTC. Residues: CASRPTPGLASYEQYF.

V usage is TRBV5-1 and J usage is TRBJ2-7, with D uncertain. Germline values: CDR1 SGHRS, CDR2 YFSETQ. V was clipped by 5 bases and J by 1 base, with 13 bases between them. The CDR3 runs to 14 residues. Written as DNA, the CDR3 is TGCGCCAGCAGTCCCGACATAGGGTCCTACGAGCAGTACTTC. Residues: CASSPDIGSYEQYF.

This clone was seen at least ten times. The chain joins TRBV15 to TRBJ2-1; D is unclear. Trimming took 0 bases from V and 7 from J, leaving 10 bases between them. There are 14 residues in the CDR3. In germline, CDR1 is LNHNV, CDR2 YYDKDF (reference sequence). The CDR3 DNA reads TGTGCCACCAGCAGAGATCTGAGTGAAAATGAGCAGTTCTTC. Protein: CATSRDLSENEQFF.

This clone is deemed medium-sized. The V call is TRBV2, the J call TRBJ2-7, with 7 bases lining up with TRBD1. The CDR3 runs 15 residues. The ends lost 0 bases at V and 4 bases at J; junction bases unmatched: 6. Germline values: CDR1 SNHLY, CDR2 FYNNEI. CDR3 coding DNA: TGTGCCAGCAGTGAAGCTGGCAGGGGGAGATACGAGCAGTACTTC. This codes for CASSEAGRGRYEQYF. Full variable domain (remainder filled in from reference TRBV2 and TRBJ2-7): EPEVTQTPSHQVTQMGQEVILRCVPISNHLYFYWYRQILGQKVEFLVSFYNNEISEKSEIFDDQFSVERPDGSNFTLKIRSTKLEDSAMYFCASSEAGRGRYEQYFGPGTRLTVT.

This clone was counted at least ten times. Other DNA sequences in this specimen translate into the identical CDR3. V and J are TRBV6-4 and TRBJ2-1; TRBD2 aligns across 11 bases. The germline gives CDR1 MRHNA, CDR2 SNTAGT. V was pared by 6 bases and J by 2 bases, with 6 bases of the junction left unmatched. The CDR3 is made up of 16 amino acids. The CDR3 sequence: CASSVLAGGTYNEQFF. DNA for the CDR3: TGTGCCAGCAGCGTTCTAGCGGGGGGAACCTACAATGAGCAGTTCTTC.

The gene calls are TRBV28 and TRBJ1-5, with TRBD1 matching 8 bases. The V gene end was trimmed by 6 bases and the J gene end by 5 bases; junction bases not matched to a gene: 9. The germline CDR1 and CDR2 sequences are MDHEN and SYDVKM. This CDR3 spans 15 amino acids. The chain's CDR3 is CASSDRGGGYQPQHF. The CDR3 DNA is TGTGCCAGCAGCGACAGGGGCGGCGGGTATCAGCCCCAGCATTTT.

In its sample, this clone was seen many times. The chain is built from TRBV6-5 and TRBJ1-4; D is undetermined. V was cut by 2 bases and J by 8 bases, with 15 bases left in between. Germline V gene lookup returns CDR1 MNHEY and CDR2 SVGAGI. The CDR3 spans 15 residues. In DNA, the CDR3 is TGTGCCAGCAGTTACAGGGCAGGAGGCGTGGAAAAACTGTTTTTT. This translates into CASSYRAGGVEKLFF.

Many counts were recorded for this clone. Different DNA sequences within this sample yield the same CDR3. V and J are TRBV4-2 and TRBJ2-3, with TRBD1 as a possible D gene (5 bases). V lost 1 base to trimming and J lost 2 bases, with 10 bases between them. This CDR3 region has 15 residues. CDR1 is LGHNA and CDR2 is YNFKEQ in the germline V gene. The CDR3 loop is CASSQGEGDTDTQYF. DNA of the CDR3: TGTGCCAGCAGCCAAGGGGAAGGGGACACAGATACGCAGTATTTT.

This clone was seen at least ten times. The chain employs TRBV7-6 and TRBJ2-7, with D perhaps matching TRBD1 (6 bases). The CDR3 runs 13 residues. V was shortened by 3 bases and J by 2 bases, with 8 bases between the two germline ends. Germline lookup yields CDR1 SGHVS and CDR2 FNYEAQ. DNA for the CDR3: TGTGCCAGCAGCTTGGACAGCACCTACGAGCAGTACTTC. Translation gives CASSLDSTYEQYF. The variable domain in full, completed from reference TRBV7-6 and TRBJ2-7, reads GAGVSQSPRYKVTKRGQDVALRCDPISGHVSLYWYRQALGQGPEFLTYFNYEAQQDKSGLPNDRFSAERPEGSISTLTIQRTEQRDSAMYRCASSLDSTYEQYFGPGTRLTVT.

The table lists this clone with many counts. CDR3 in DNA: TGCAGTGCCAGGGACAGGGGGCGAAACGAGCAGTACTTC. It specifies CSARDRGRNEQYF. The rearrangement uses TRBV20-1 and TRBJ2-7, with 12 bases aligning to TRBD1. Looked up from germline, CDR1 is DFQATT and CDR2 is SNEGSKA (reference sequence). V was clipped by 6 bases and J by 5 bases; unmatched bases: 5. The CDR3 spans 13 residues.

The J gene is TRBJ1-1, the V gene TRBV30; tentatively, D is TRBD1 (5 bases). The CDR3 sequence is 14 residues long. Germline CDR1 reads GTSNPN; CDR2 reads SVGIG (reference sequence). V dropped 3 bases and J dropped 5 bases, with 16 bases sitting between them. This CDR3 is CAWRGPGRGTEAFF. CDR3 DNA sequence: TGTGCCTGGAGAGGCCCAGGTCGGGGGACTGAAGCTTTCTTT.

This clone was seen many times. The V call is TRBV7-9, the J call TRBJ1-1; a weak D match, TRBD1 (5 bases). Trimming pared 7 bases from V and 0 bases from J, leaving 12 bases between. Germline loops: CDR1 SEHNR, CDR2 FQNEAQ (reference sequence). This CDR3 has 14 residues. CDR3 protein: CASNKPGMNTEAFF. For the CDR3, the DNA is TGTGCCAGCAATAAACCAGGGATGAACACTGAAGCTTTCTTT.

The sample holds a few counts of this clone. Relative to the germline gene, one junction end is altered; a read error may explain this. The sample carries other DNA sequences with the same CDR3. The CDR3 DNA follows: TGTGCTTGGAGTGTACTCCCGGGGGACTATGAGCAGTTCTTC. Its protein is CAWSVLPGDYEQFF. V gene TRBV30 combines with J gene TRBJ2-1; a possible D gene is TRBD2 (6 bases). Per the germline V gene, CDR1 is GTSNPN and CDR2 is SVGIG (reference sequence). This CDR3 spans 14 amino acids.

V is TRBV10-3 and J is TRBJ2-7, with TRBD2 matching over 14 bases. The CDR3 extends over 18 amino acids. Germline-derived CDR1 and CDR2 are ENHRY and SYGVKD. The trim removed 4 bases at V and 1 base at J, leaving 9 bases unmatched. As DNA, the CDR3 is TGTGCCATCAGTGCCCCCGGGACTAGCGGGAGTAGATCCTACGAGCAGTACTTC. Amino acid sequence: CAISAPGTSGSRSYEQYF.

This clone was observed many times. V and J are TRBV5-6 and TRBJ2-7, with 9 positions matching TRBD1. The CDR3 totals 16 residues. Germline trimming cut 4 bases from V and 5 bases from J; bases unmatched to any gene: 13. CDR1 is SGHDT, CDR2 YYEEEE, per germline. The CDR3 DNA follows: TGTGCCAGCAGCAACCTCGGACAGGGGAGGCACCACGAGCAGTACTTC. This codes for CASSNLGQGRHHEQYF.

The table lists this clone with many counts. The chain is built from TRBV3-1 and TRBJ2-4; 13 bases line up with TRBD2. V dropped 4 bases and J dropped 9; count of bases not matched to a gene: 9. This CDR3 has 16 amino acids. Germline V gives CDR1 LGHDT, CDR2 YNNKEL (reference sequence). The CDR3 coding sequence is TGTGCCAGCAGCCCCACTGGACTAGCGGGAGAAGGCATTCAGTACTTC. Residues: CASSPTGLAGEGIQYF.